The T cell receptor beta chain under discussion was sequenced for a study of CD8 T cells in ankylosing spondylitis. Findings and limits, study-wide: Within matched ankylosing spondylitis synovial fluid, disease-linked clones were reportedly significantly enriched. There was a TCR beta motif, made of several highly homologous variants, that appeared characteristic of ankylosing spondylitis blood.

TCRdb called the 5' RACE reads again in MiXCR, with one record for every CDR3 protein. The data show about 500,000 distinct CDR3 sequences, with approximately 5% seen just once and around 3.5% held by the top ten. In germline, CDR1 is SGHTA, CDR2 FQGNSA. J lost 5 bases, V lost 5 bases, and 6 bases had no gene match. The CDR3 spans 13 residues. This clonotype was seen more than once but under ten times. The antigen is undetermined. The sequence was collected from a male donor with ankylosing spondylitis. The V gene is TRBV7-2, the J gene TRBJ2-7; 7 bases fit TRBD2. Sequenced material: blood, either unsorted or a sorted T cell fraction (not recorded which). The CDR3 coding sequence is TGTGCCAGCAGCCGCGAGCGGGAAGACGAGCAGTACTTC. This sequence encodes CASSREREDEQYF.